The sample holds many counts of the clone carrying this T cell receptor (beta chain). What it binds is not known. These data originate in a study of T-cell reconstitution after alpha-beta-depleted transplantation in children. Study-wide results and limits: Newly produced T cells mostly provided counts and TCRbeta diversity after one year, as hyperexpanded clones declined. The study reportedly traced alpha-beta T cells about two months after transplant to several hundred expanded graft clones. Elevated TCRbeta diversity at day 60 was traced, in some patients, to surviving recipient T cells and thymic progenitors.

Unique molecular identifiers were incorporated into the prepared TCRbeta library. TCRdb used MiXCR to reprocess the PCR reads, holding one entry per CDR3 protein. The repertoire holds approximately 980,000 distinct CDR3 sequences, with around 30% as singletons. Germline V gives CDR1 SQVTM, CDR2 ANQGSEA. The CDR3 is made up of 12 amino acids. With V trimmed by 5 bases and J by 5 bases, 4 bases remained unmatched. This sequence originates from a boy under two years old who had a stem cell transplant for SCID, so the T cells may come from the graft donor. V is TRBV29-1 and J is TRBJ2-5; 8 positions match TRBD1. The sequencing used PBMCs, mostly from graft donor cells, collected 360 days after TCRalphabeta/CD19-depleted stem cell transplant. The CDR3 spells CSVPDRGETQYF. DNA for the CDR3: TGCAGCGTTCCTGACAGGGGTGAGACCCAGTACTTC. The full variable domain, completed using reference TRBV29-1 and TRBJ2-5, is SAVISQKPSRDICQRGTSLTIQCQVDSQVTMMFWYRQQPGQSLTLIATANQGSEATYESGFVIDKFPISRPNLTFSTLTVSNMSPEDSSIYLCSVPDRGETQYFGPGTRLLVL.